This passage covers 32 T cell receptor beta chains from one sample sequenced in a study of blood T cell repertoires in COVID-19. The table came from immunoSEQ multiplex PCR; TCRdb's copy has only in-frame clones and leaves some out. The sample carries about 380,000 clones, about 88% recorded once. Sequenced input: PBMCs or T cells enriched from blood (not recorded which). Source of these receptors: a woman between 18 and 30 years old who had recovered from COVID-19.

The chain combines TRBV19 with TRBJ1-4; D perhaps matches TRBD1 (6 bases). Germline V gene lookup returns CDR1 LNHDA and CDR2 SQIVND (reference sequence). There are 17 residues in the CDR3. V shed 5 bases and J shed 2 bases, with 18 bases lying between them. The CDR3 coding sequence is TGTGCCAGTAGTCCCCCCCCCAGGACAGCTACTAATGAAAAACTGTTTTTT. Translating it yields CASSPPPRTATNEKLFF.

The V and J genes are TRBV30 and TRBJ2-2; no definite D call. The CDR3 totals 13 residues. CDR1 and CDR2 (germline): GTSNPN, SVGIG (reference sequence). V lost 3 bases to trimming and J lost 7 bases, with 12 bases between them. The CDR3 DNA reads TGTGCCTGGAGAACAGACAAAGTCGGGGAGCTGTTTTTT. Amino acid sequence: CAWRTDKVGELFF. Full variable domain (remainder filled in from reference TRBV30 and TRBJ2-2): SQTIHQWPATLVQPVGSPLSLECTVEGTSNPNLYWYRQAAGRGLQLLFYSVGIGQISSEVPQNLSASRPQDRQFILSSKKLLLSDSGFYLCAWRTDKVGELFFGEGSRLTVL.

The V and J genes are TRBV3-1 (or the pseudogene TRBV3-2) and TRBJ1-4; 7 nucleotides align to TRBD1. The CDR3 runs to 11 residues. Looked up from germline, CDR1 is LGHDT and CDR2 is YNNKEL (reference sequence). The V segment lost 4 bases and the J segment 12 bases; nucleotides outside the gene matches: 2. DNA of the CDR3: TGTGCCAGCAGCCGCAGGGGGGAACTGTTTTTT. Translated, it gives CASSRRGELFF.

The gene calls are TRBV14 and TRBJ2-2, with 8 bases aligning to TRBD1. The CDR3 spans 14 residues. Germline lookup yields CDR1 SGHDN and CDR2 FVKESK. The V segment lost 6 bases and the J segment 4 bases; nucleotides outside the gene matches: 4. CDR3 nucleotides: TGTGCCAGCAGGGGACAGGTCTCCACCGGGGAGCTGTTTTTT. This sequence encodes CASRGQVSTGELFF.

The chain carries TRBV3-1 (or the pseudogene TRBV3-2) and TRBJ2-7, with TRBD1 identical over 8 bases. The germline V gene encodes CDR1 LGHDT and CDR2 YNNKEL (reference sequence). Trimming at V came to 4 bases and at J to 2 bases, leaving 7 bases not matched to a gene. The CDR3 contains 15 residues. The CDR3 DNA follows: TGTGCCAGCAGCCGTTCGACGACAGGGGCCTACGAGCAGTACTTC. Translating it yields CASSRSTTGAYEQYF.

V usage is TRBV7-2 and J usage is TRBJ2-3; TRBD2 aligns across 8 bases. CDR1 is SGHTA and CDR2 is FQGNSA in the germline V gene. J lost 6 bases, V lost 4 bases, and 15 bases had no gene match. The length of the CDR3 is 17 residues. The CDR3, as DNA: TGTGCCAGCAGCTACCACGTTAGCGGGGCTACCAGGGATACGCAGTATTTT. Translation: CASSYHVSGATRDTQYF.

The chain recombines TRBV3-1 (or the pseudogene TRBV3-2) with TRBJ1-5; TRBD1 matches at 8 bases. J lost 2 bases, V lost 8 bases, and 5 bases had no gene match. The germline V gene has CDR1 LGHDT and CDR2 YNNKEL (reference sequence). The CDR3 contains 14 residues. As DNA, the CDR3 is TGTGCCAGCGGCTTGGGACAGGGCAATCAGCCCCAGCATTTT. Protein sequence: CASGLGQGNQPQHF.

The chain has TRBV30 and TRBJ1-6; TRBD1 might be the D (5 bases). CDR1 is GTSNPN, CDR2 SVGIG, per germline (reference sequence). Trimming took off 2 bases at V and 0 bases at J, with 11 bases between the two ends. This CDR3 comprises 16 residues. Here the CDR3 reads CAWSPHGGSYNSPLHF. The CDR3 nucleotides read TGTGCCTGGAGTCCCCACGGGGGCTCCTATAATTCACCCCTCCACTTT.

The chain employs TRBV9 and TRBJ2-2; 10 bases are a match to TRBD2. The germline V gene encodes CDR1 SGDLS and CDR2 YYNGEE. Losses at the gene ends were 1 base for V and 6 bases for J; bases not matched to a gene: 0. The CDR3 extends over 14 amino acids. CDR3 DNA: TGTGCCAGCAGCGTACTAGCGGGGGCCGGGGAGCTGTTTTTT. Amino acids: CASSVLAGAGELFF.

The chain carries TRBV11-2 and TRBJ2-7; 7 bases match TRBD2. CDR1 is SGHAT, CDR2 FQNNGV, per germline. The CDR3 contains 15 residues. Trimming took 5 bases from V and 2 from J; bases not matched to a gene: 9. The CDR3 here is CASSPVGGEAYEQYF. In nucleotides, the CDR3 is TGTGCCAGCAGCCCCGTTGGGGGGGAGGCCTACGAGCAGTACTTC.

This clone is a singleton in its sample. The rearrangement links TRBV19 to TRBJ2-1; no reliable D call. The CDR3 spans 15 residues. The V and J ends lost 2 bases and 0 bases respectively, with 8 bases between them. Germline loops: CDR1 LNHDA, CDR2 SQIVND (reference sequence). This CDR3 reads CASSIMVSSYNEQFF. CDR3 nucleotide sequence: TGTGCCAGTAGTATAATGGTTAGCTCCTACAATGAGCAGTTCTTC.

This chain links TRBV12-3 or TRBV12-4 with TRBJ1-1; D perhaps matches TRBD1 (6 bases). V was trimmed by 2 bases and J by 5 bases, leaving 9 bases between them. The CDR3 contains 13 residues. CDR3 DNA: TGTGCCAGCAGTTTAAAGGGGGGGACTGAAGCTTTCTTT. Translating gives CASSLKGGTEAFF.

J is TRBJ2-7 and V is TRBV13, with 9 positions matching TRBD1. The V segment lost 10 bases and the J segment 3 bases; nucleotides outside the gene matches: 7. CDR1 is PRHDT and CDR2 is FYEKMQ in the germline V gene (reference sequence). There are 13 residues in the CDR3. In DNA form, the CDR3 reads TGTGCCACCCATCCGGGACAGGGCTACGAGCAGTACTTC. Translating gives CATHPGQGYEQYF.

This clone was counted between two and nine times. Other DNA sequences in this sample translate to the same CDR3. V usage is TRBV5-1 and J usage is TRBJ2-3; 10 nucleotides align to TRBD1. The CDR3 sequence is 15 residues long. J lost 1 base, V lost 4 bases, and 3 bases had no gene match. CDR1 and CDR2 (germline): SGHRS, YFSETQ. CDR3 coding DNA: TGCGCCAGCAGCCCCGGGACAGGGGGCACAGATACGCAGTATTTT. Its protein product is CASSPGTGGTDTQYF. The full variable domain, its missing parts supplied by reference TRBV5-1 and TRBJ2-3, is KAGVTQTPRYLIKTRGQQVTLSCSPISGHRSVSWYQQTPGQGLQFLFEYFSETQRNKGNFPGRFSGRQFSNSRSEMNVSTLELGDSALYLCASSPGTGGTDTQYFGPGTRLTVL.

V is TRBV5-1 and J is TRBJ1-3, with TRBD1 identical over 7 bases. The V and J ends lost 2 bases and 0 bases, in that order; junction bases with no gene match: 5. Germline CDR1 and CDR2: SGHRS and YFSETQ. The CDR3 sequence is 16 residues long. CDR3 sequence reads: CASSLTTGSSGNTIYF. The CDR3 coding sequence is TGCGCCAGCAGCTTAACGACAGGGAGCTCTGGAAACACCATATATTTT.

This clone occurred a few times. This chain uses TRBV18 with TRBJ1-4; D unclear. Trimming shortened V by 3 bases and J by 8 bases, and 7 bases separated the two germline ends. Germline CDR1 and CDR2: KGHSH and LQKENI. CDR3 length equals 12 residues. CDR3 sequence reads: CASSPSREKLFF. CDR3 bases: TGTGCCAGCTCACCCTCTCGGGAAAAACTGTTTTTT.

Only one count was recorded for this clone. This chain uses TRBV3-1 (or the pseudogene TRBV3-2) with TRBJ2-1; 7 nucleotides line up with TRBD2. The CDR3 extends over 15 amino acids. Germline V gives CDR1 LGHDT, CDR2 YNNKEL (reference sequence). The junction had 2 bases not matched to a gene; V was cut back by 1 base and J by 2 bases. The CDR3 DNA follows: TGTGCCAGCAGCCAAGGGAGCGGGACCTACAATGAGCAGTTCTTC. Amino acids: CASSQGSGTYNEQFF.

The chain couples TRBV30 to TRBJ2-5, with TRBD2 identical over 11 bases. The CDR3 runs to 14 residues. CDR1 is GTSNPN and CDR2 is SVGIG in the germline V gene (reference sequence). The V segment lost 5 bases and the J segment 4 bases; nucleotides outside the gene matches: 6. In DNA form, the CDR3 reads TGTGCCTGGGGCCCTGGGACTAGCGGAGAGACCCAGTACTTC. Its translation: CAWGPGTSGETQYF. Filled out from reference TRBV30 and TRBJ2-5, the complete variable domain reads SQTIHQWPATLVQPVGSPLSLECTVEGTSNPNLYWYRQAAGRGLQLLFYSVGIGQISSEVPQNLSASRPQDRQFILSSKKLLLSDSGFYLCAWGPGTSGETQYFGPGTRLLVL.

The V gene is TRBV2, the J gene TRBJ2-7; the D gene is possibly TRBD2 (5 bases). This CDR3 has 14 residues. Germline V gives CDR1 SNHLY, CDR2 FYNNEI. V was clipped by 8 bases and J by 6 bases, with 20 bases between them. This CDR3 is CASAKHYEGVEQYF. Written as DNA, the CDR3 is TGTGCCAGCGCAAAACACTACGAGGGAGTCGAGCAGTACTTC.

The gene calls are TRBV4-3 and TRBJ2-5; no clear D gene. Trimming removed 2 bases at V and 2 bases at J, with 9 bases between. Germline CDR1 LGHNA, CDR2 YSLEER. This CDR3 is 14 amino acids long. The CDR3 DNA reads as TGCGCCAGCAGCCAATCTTGGCCGCAAGAGACCCAGTACTTC. This codes for CASSQSWPQETQYF.

DNA of the CDR3: TGTGCCAGCAGTTACCTCGGGGGGTACAATGAGCAGTTCTTC. This translates into CASSYLGGYNEQFF. The rearrangement uses TRBV6-5 and TRBJ2-1; TRBD2 matches 7 bases. V lost 2 bases, J lost 4 bases, and 2 bases stayed unmatched. The germline V gene has CDR1 MNHEY and CDR2 SVGAGI. The CDR3 totals 14 residues.

This clone has a handful of counts. This chain connects TRBV19 to TRBJ2-7; D unclear. V lost 5 bases and J lost 3, with 5 bases in between. This CDR3 has 11 amino acids. Germline V CDR1 and CDR2: LNHDA, SQIVND (reference sequence). The CDR3 region has the DNA TGTGCCAGTAGTTCTTACTACGAGCAGTACTTC. Translating it yields CASSSYYEQYF.

This rearrangement joins TRBV9 to TRBJ1-2, with 9 bases lining up with TRBD1. The CDR3 covers 14 residues. Germline V lookup: CDR1 SGDLS, CDR2 YYNGEE. Trimming cost V 5 bases and J 2 bases; bases outside gene matches: 4. The CDR3 nucleotides are TGTGCCAGCAGACCGGGACAGGGAAACTATGGCTACACCTTC. Translation: CASRPGQGNYGYTF.

The chain carries TRBV4-1 and TRBJ1-3, with D uncertain. Germline V CDR1 and CDR2: MGHRA, YSYEKL. The ends were cut back, 4 bases at V and 0 bases at J, with 16 bases in the middle. The CDR3 length is 17 residues. The CDR3 spells CASSREGGGISGNTIYF. CDR3 nucleotide sequence: TGCGCCAGCAGCCGAGAGGGCGGCGGGATCTCTGGAAACACCATATATTTT.

The V gene is TRBV6-2 or TRBV6-3, the J gene TRBJ2-1, with 10 positions matching TRBD1. CDR1 MNHEY and CDR2 SVGEGT come from the germline V gene. J was trimmed by 3 bases and V by 5 bases; bases with no gene match: 4. The CDR3 runs to 15 residues. CDR3 coding DNA: TGTGCCAGCAGTAACCGGGACAGGGGCTACAATGAGCAGTTCTTC. Protein: CASSNRDRGYNEQFF.

V and J are TRBV24-1 and TRBJ1-5, with TRBD1 matching 9 bases. The CDR3 extends over 14 amino acids. J was trimmed by 9 bases and V by 6 bases; bases with no gene match: 8. Germline CDR1 KGHDR, CDR2 SFDVKD. CDR3 sequence: CATSPQGAVRPQHF. DNA of the CDR3: TGTGCCACCAGTCCACAGGGGGCGGTCCGGCCCCAGCATTTT.

The chain links TRBV30 to TRBJ1-3, with 9 bases lining up with TRBD1. V lost 4 bases, J lost 3 bases, and 7 bases stayed unmatched. This CDR3 spans 15 amino acids. Germline loops: CDR1 GTSNPN, CDR2 SVGIG (reference sequence). Here the CDR3 DNA reads TGTGCCTGGACGATTGGGACAGGGAGTGGAAACACCATATATTTT. It encodes CAWTIGTGSGNTIYF.

The CDR3 sequence is CASSLLKSSYNEQFF. CDR3 nucleotide sequence: TGTGCCAGCAGCCTCCTCAAGAGCTCCTACAATGAGCAGTTCTTC. The chain recombines TRBV14 with TRBJ2-1, with D uncertain. Trimming took 4 bases from V and 0 from J, leaving 10 bases between them. The germline V gene encodes CDR1 SGHDN and CDR2 FVKESK. The CDR3 covers 15 residues.

This chain connects TRBV3-1 (or the pseudogene TRBV3-2) to TRBJ1-2; D call uncertain. V lost 0 bases and J lost 3, with 8 bases in between. This CDR3 contains 14 residues. Germline V CDR1 and CDR2: LGHDT, YNNKEL (reference sequence). CDR3 coding DNA: TGTGCCAGCAGCCAAGATCTAACGGACTATGGCTACACCTTC. It encodes CASSQDLTDYGYTF.

CDR3 sequence: CASSLGDNEQFF. In nucleotides, the CDR3 is TGTGCCAGCAGCTTAGGAGACAATGAGCAGTTCTTC. This chain connects TRBV7-3 to TRBJ2-1; no clear D gene. This CDR3 has 12 amino acids. V lost 2 bases and J 5 bases, leaving 4 bases between the germline ends. Germline V gives CDR1 SGHTA, CDR2 FQGTGA. Based on the CDR3 plus reference TRBV7-3 and TRBJ2-1, the full variable domain is GAGVSQTPSNKVTEKGKYVELRCDPISGHTALYWYRQSLGQGPEFLIYFQGTGAADDSGLPNDRFFAVRPEGSVSTLKIQRTERGDSAVYLCASSLGDNEQFFGPGTRLTVL.

This chain connects TRBV2 to TRBJ1-2, with D perhaps matching TRBD1 (5 bases). Per germline, CDR1 SNHLY and CDR2 FYNNEI. The V end was cut by 5 bases, the J end by 4 bases, with 11 bases between. CDR3 length: 13 amino acids. The CDR3: CASSRTPPYGYTF. CDR3 nucleotides: TGTGCCAGCAGTCGGACACCGCCCTATGGCTACACCTTC.

This rearrangement joins TRBV24-1 to TRBJ2-1; weak D call: TRBD1 (6 bases). Between the trimmed V and J ends, which lost 3 bases and 6 bases, there was a span of 11 bases. CDR1 and CDR2 from the germline V gene are KGHDR and SFDVKD. CDR3 size: 14 residues. The CDR3 region is CATSDVTGPNEQFF. The CDR3 DNA follows: TGTGCCACCAGTGATGTGACAGGCCCCAATGAGCAGTTCTTC.